This is a list of T cell receptor beta chains from one sample in a study of regulatory and conventional T cells in RAG deficiency. The protocol was immunoSEQ multiplex PCR, while the TCRdb copy is restricted to in-frame clones and leaves out a portion. The sample lists about 50,000 clones; about 87% were seen once. The data also belong to a second study, concerning regulatory T cells.

Source material: CD4+ effector T cells sorted from blood. The receptors were gathered from a human donor in good health. Both conserved end residues are part of each CDR3. Each record gives: D gene, J gene, CDR3 length, V gene, clone size, CDR3 DNA, CDR3 protein. D genes are given only for firm matches. Only part of the rows carry a size: once, few, many, or a class if the clone is expanded.

>-|TRBJ2-5|15|TRBV5-6|-
TGTGCCAGCAGCCTCCCACCGGGACGCGAAGAGACCCAGTACTTC
CASSLPPGREETQYF
>-|TRBJ1-1|13|TRBV7-3|-
TGTGCCAGCAGCTTATTAAAGGGGAGTGAAGCTTTCTTT
CASSLLKGSEAFF
>-|TRBJ2-1|15|TRBV5-8|once
TGTGCCAGCAGCTTGGCGGGACGTCTTGGGAATGAGCAGTTCTTC
CASSLAGRLGNEQFF
>TRBD1|TRBJ1-6|15|TRBV2|-
TGTGCCAGCAGTCCCCCGACAGGGCCCAATTCACCCCTCCACTTT
CASSPPTGPNSPLHF
>TRBD1|TRBJ2-7|15|TRBV19|-
TGTGCCAGTAGTCTTCCGGGACAGGGCTCCTACGAGCAGTACTTC
CASSLPGQGSYEQYF
>-|TRBJ2-3|11|TRBV10-3|-
TGTGCCATCAGCCGGGTGGATACGCAGTATTTT
CAISRVDTQYF
>-|TRBJ2-2|14|TRBV2|-
TGTGCCAGCAGTGAAAGTCGGAACACCGGGGAGCTGTTTTTT
CASSESRNTGELFF
>TRBD1|TRBJ1-1|13|TRBV6-1|-
TGTGCCAGCAGCAGACAGGGGAACACTGAAGCTTTCTTT
CASSRQGNTEAFF
>-|TRBJ2-2|17|TRBV5-1|-
TGCGCCAGCAGCTTGGGGGATCGCCTAGCGAGCACCGGGGAGCTGTTTTTT
CASSLGDRLASTGELFF
>-|TRBJ1-1|13|TRBV6-1|-
TGTGCCAGCAGTTATGACAGTAAAGATGAAGCTTTCTTT
CASSYDSKDEAFF
>TRBD1|TRBJ1-2|14|TRBV25-1|-
TGTGCCAGCAGCAAAATAGACAGGGATTATGGCTACACCTTC
CASSKIDRDYGYTF
>-|TRBJ2-2|16|TRBV18|-
TGTGCCAGCTCACCAGTGGGAGACGGTCGGGACGGGGAGCTGTTTTTT
CASSPVGDGRDGELFF
>-|TRBJ2-7|13|TRBV28|-
TGTGCCAGCAGTATCCCGCCCAGGGACGAGCAGTACTTC
CASSIPPRDEQYF
>-|TRBJ1-5|15|TRBV15|-
TGTGCCACCAGCAGAGATCTCTTGCGCGGCCAGCCCCAGCATTTT
CATSRDLLRGQPQHF
>-|TRBJ1-6|13|TRBV19|-
TGTGCCAGCAGACAGGACTATAATTCACCCCTCCACTTT
CASRQDYNSPLHF
>-|TRBJ2-1|13|TRBV5-1|-
TGCGCCAGCAGCTTGCGACAGTACAATGAGCAGTTCTTC
CASSLRQYNEQFF
>TRBD1|TRBJ1-4|16|TRBV6-5|-
TGTGCCAGCAGTTACTCGCCAGGGGGAGGAGGTGAAAAACTGTTTTTT
CASSYSPGGGGEKLFF
>-|TRBJ2-3|15|TRBV5-8|-
TGTGCCAGCACCGTGACCTTAGGACGGGCAGATACGCAGTATTTT
CASTVTLGRADTQYF
>TRBD2|TRBJ2-2|15|TRBV14|-
TGTGCCAGCAGCCCGGGACTAGCGGGAGGAGGGGAGCTGTTTTTT
CASSPGLAGGGELFF
>TRBD2|TRBJ2-7|17|TRBV10-2|-
TGCGCCAGCAGGGAGAATCCGAGCGGGGGGCGGGACTACGAGCAGTACTTC
CASRENPSGGRDYEQYF
>-|TRBJ1-3|14|TRBV19|few
TGTGCCAGTAGTATAGATAGTACGAGAAACACCATATATTTT
CASSIDSTRNTIYF
>TRBD1|TRBJ1-2|14|TRBV6-1|-
TGTGCCAGCAGTTTCGACAGGGGAGTCCATGGCTACACCTTC
CASSFDRGVHGYTF
>TRBD2|TRBJ2-2|16|TRBV6-6|-
TGTGCCAGCAGTTCCTCGGGACTAGCGGGAGTTGGGGAGCTGTTTTTT
CASSSSGLAGVGELFF
>TRBD1|TRBJ1-4|15|TRBV15|-
TGTGCCACAAGAAAACGCGGGACAGCGCATGAAAAACTGTTTTTT
CATRKRGTAHEKLFF
>-|TRBJ1-3|13|TRBV5-1|-
TGCGCCAGCAGCTTGGAGGGGGAGCACACCATATATTTT
CASSLEGEHTIYF